At least ten counts were recorded for the clone carrying this TCR beta chain. The target antigen is unknown. All patients picked for sequencing had shown, by flow cytometry, an expansion of CD8+CD57+ cells. Each of the patients presented with severe acquired aplastic anemia. This sample was included in a study of CD8+CD57+ T cells in acquired aplastic anemia. Study information: Sorted CD4+ and CD8+ cells gave a mean 3.2 ug DNA, range about 0.19 to 27.4 ug.

Genomic DNA served as template for TCR beta VDJ and CDR3 profiling. From the reads, TCRdb called clonotypes with MiXCR, one entry per CDR3 protein. The sample holds roughly 250,000 distinct CDR3 sequences, around half seen once. This CDR3 has 12 residues. Trimming removed 0 bases at V and 9 bases at J, with 8 bases between. The germline CDR1 and CDR2 sequences are LNHNV and YYDKDF (reference sequence). Regarding the study as a whole: Simpson's diversity of CD8+ cells was not significantly different in patients compared with controls. Overlap between patients and controls comprised about 30 CD8+ CDR3 sequences.

Sequencing input: sorted CD4+, CD8+, or CD8+CD57+ T cells (not recorded which) from PBMCs. The clonotype was recovered from a human donor with aplastic anemia. The chain couples TRBV15 to TRBJ2-5; D is uncertain. The CDR3 DNA reads as TGTGCCACCAGCAGAGACCCTAGGCCCCAGTACTTC. This translates into CATSRDPRPQYF.